Listed below are T cell receptor beta chains from one sample, sequenced in a study of blood T cell repertoires in COVID-19. Clones were sequenced by immunoSEQ multiplex PCR, and TCRdb holds only the in-frame ones, with some missing. The table has some 150,000 clones, roughly 83% seen once. The material sequenced was PBMCs or T cells enriched from blood (not recorded which). These receptors were taken from a man aged 45-65 years who had recovered from COVID-19. The CDR3 runs from the conserved cysteine through the conserved F or W. The D gene is left open where the match is weak.

TRBJ2-5 TRBV18 TRBD1 CASSPGRGKETQYF
TRBJ1-6 TRBV6-5 NA CASKTRDLNNSPLHF
TRBJ2-2 TRBV27 TRBD2 CASSPPGQRGGTGELFF
TRBJ2-3 TRBV5-1 TRBD1 CASSLVRGQGSDTQYF
TRBJ2-2 TRBV20-1 TRBD2 CSASDSGATGTGELFF
TRBJ2-1 TRBV6-4 TRBD2 CASGSGTSEYNEQFF
TRBJ1-6 TRBV7-3 NA CASSLFVARDSPLHF
TRBJ2-2 TRBV6-2/TRBV6-3 NA CASSIALDTGELFF
TRBJ2-1 TRBV7-8 TRBD2 CANTGGRYNEQFF
TRBJ2-4 TRBV7-2 NA CASSPFLSLRGGGF
TRBJ2-7 TRBV27 TRBD1 CASSLLQGAYEQYF
TRBJ1-2 TRBV5-1 TRBD1 CASSLSRDRVDGYTF
TRBJ1-4 TRBV6-5 TRBD1 CASGNTGVGEKLFF
TRBJ2-4 TRBV6-5 NA CASQLGDIQYF
TRBJ2-2 TRBV6-5 TRBD1 CASNPQGAIAGELFF
TRBJ1-2 TRBV7-3 TRBD1 CASSYDRGANYGYTF
TRBJ2-5 TRBV5-1 NA CASSLVFRFPGEETQYF
TRBJ1-5 TRBV6-2/TRBV6-3 NA CASSDRDTYSNQPQHF
TRBJ2-7 TRBV5-6 NA CASSFGGVINYEQYF
TRBJ1-3 TRBV5-4 TRBD1 CASSLGQGALRSGNTIYF
TRBJ1-2 TRBV28 TRBD1 CASSLTGRAGYTF
TRBJ1-3 TRBV27 NA CAILSRSGNTIYF
TRBJ2-2 TRBV5-6 NA CASSDTGPGELFF
TRBJ1-4 TRBV7-8 NA CASSLAGRTFNEKLFF
TRBJ2-7 TRBV27 NA CASSLDGDEQYF
TRBJ1-4 TRBV9 NA CASSGEGGTNEKLFF
TRBJ2-2 TRBV7-9 NA CASSYKRDTGELFF
TRBJ1-3 TRBV5-6 NA CASSLFRGHAGNTIYF
TRBJ1-2 TRBV5-1 TRBD1 CASSPTGVAEGYTF
TRBJ2-3 TRBV7-3 TRBD1 CASSFTGTGADTQYF
TRBJ2-2 TRBV7-2 TRBD2 CASSRIEFGGANTGELFF
TRBJ2-1 TRBV6-6 NA CASSSTEYNEQFF
TRBJ1-1 TRBV28 NA CASSLGLEGTEAFF
TRBJ1-1 TRBV7-9 NA CASSPPRGGMNTEAFF
TRBJ2-1 TRBV7-3 NA CASSSQADNEQFF
TRBJ2-5 TRBV3-1/TRBV3-2 NA CASSQDAGARKNF
TRBJ1-5 TRBV5-1 TRBD1 CASSLGTGYQPQHF
TRBJ1-2 TRBV5-4 NA CASSLALTANYGYTF
TRBJ1-1 TRBV4-1 NA CASSLTEWNTEAFF
TRBJ2-3 TRBV30 TRBD2 CAWTTSGGITDTQYF
TRBJ1-5 TRBV27 TRBD1 CASSPITRDRGYQPQHF
TRBJ1-4 TRBV29-1 NA CSVLTGTWSGTNEKLFF
TRBJ2-5 TRBV7-2 TRBD2 CASSRRTSGLQETQYF
TRBJ2-1 TRBV11-2 TRBD1 CASSLQGDGYNEQFF